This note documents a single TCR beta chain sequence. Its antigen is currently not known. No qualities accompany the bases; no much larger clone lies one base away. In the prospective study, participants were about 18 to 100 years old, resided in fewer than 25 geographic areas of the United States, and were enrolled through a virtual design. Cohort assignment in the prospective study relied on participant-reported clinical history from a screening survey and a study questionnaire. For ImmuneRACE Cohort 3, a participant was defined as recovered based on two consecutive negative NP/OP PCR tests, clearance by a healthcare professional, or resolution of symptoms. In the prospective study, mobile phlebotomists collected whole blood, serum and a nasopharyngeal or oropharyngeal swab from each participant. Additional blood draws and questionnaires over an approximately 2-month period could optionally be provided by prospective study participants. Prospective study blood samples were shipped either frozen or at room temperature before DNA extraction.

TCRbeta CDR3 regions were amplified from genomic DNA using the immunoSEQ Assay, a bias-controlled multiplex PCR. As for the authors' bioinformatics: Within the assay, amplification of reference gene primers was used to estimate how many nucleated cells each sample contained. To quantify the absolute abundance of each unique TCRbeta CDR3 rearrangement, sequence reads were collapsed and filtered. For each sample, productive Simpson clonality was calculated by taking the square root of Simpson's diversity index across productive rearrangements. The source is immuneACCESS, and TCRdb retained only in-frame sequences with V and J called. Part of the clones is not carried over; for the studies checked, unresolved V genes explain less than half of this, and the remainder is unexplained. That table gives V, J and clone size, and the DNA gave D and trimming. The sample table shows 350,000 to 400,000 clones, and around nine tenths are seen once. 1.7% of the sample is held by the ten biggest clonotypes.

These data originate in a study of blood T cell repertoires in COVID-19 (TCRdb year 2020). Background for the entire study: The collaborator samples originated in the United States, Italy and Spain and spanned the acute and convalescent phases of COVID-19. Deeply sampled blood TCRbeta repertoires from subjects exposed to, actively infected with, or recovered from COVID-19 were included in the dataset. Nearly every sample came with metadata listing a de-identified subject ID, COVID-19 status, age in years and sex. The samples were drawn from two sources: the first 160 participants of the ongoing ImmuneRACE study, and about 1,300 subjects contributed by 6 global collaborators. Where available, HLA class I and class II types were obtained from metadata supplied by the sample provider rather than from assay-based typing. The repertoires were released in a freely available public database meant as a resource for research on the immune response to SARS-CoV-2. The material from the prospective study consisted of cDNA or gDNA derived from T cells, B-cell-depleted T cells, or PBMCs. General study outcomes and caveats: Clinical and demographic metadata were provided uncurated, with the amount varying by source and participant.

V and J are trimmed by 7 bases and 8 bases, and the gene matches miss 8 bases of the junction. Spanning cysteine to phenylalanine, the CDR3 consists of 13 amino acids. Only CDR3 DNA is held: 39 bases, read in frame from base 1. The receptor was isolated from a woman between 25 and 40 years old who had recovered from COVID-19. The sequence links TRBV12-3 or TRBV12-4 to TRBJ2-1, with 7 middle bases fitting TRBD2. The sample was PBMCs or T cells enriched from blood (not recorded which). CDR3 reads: CASTLTSIHEQFF. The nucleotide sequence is TGTGCCAGCACCCTGACTAGCATCCATGAGCAGTTCTTC.